This TCR beta chain was obtained from a study of response to subunit inactivated influenza vaccine. TCRdb re-analysed the RT-PCR reads in MiXCR, keeping a single row per CDR3 protein. This table holds approximately 170,000 distinct CDR3 sequences, 9.5% to 15% found once. The CDR3 has 15 residues. Trimming took off 0 bases at V and 8 bases at J, with 14 bases between the two ends. Germline loops: CDR1 MNHEY, CDR2 SVGAGI. These data also formed part of another study, on T cells expressing NK-cell markers. That report notes: Beta-chain TCR cDNA was generated via 5'RACE template switching with UMIs. About six donors carried dominant NKG2C+ clonotypes that made up roughly 1.0-7.5% of their CD8+ T cells.

V is TRBV6-5 and J is TRBJ2-1, with a weak D call TRBD2 (5 bases). This specimen was CD8+ T cells sorted from PBMCs, taken roughly 12 days after vaccination. The source of this sequence is a man in his fifties who received an inactivated influenza vaccine. The CDR3 reads CASSYSIAGSDEQFF. CDR3 DNA: TGTGCCAGCAGTTACTCGATCGCGGGTAGCGATGAGCAGTTCTTC.